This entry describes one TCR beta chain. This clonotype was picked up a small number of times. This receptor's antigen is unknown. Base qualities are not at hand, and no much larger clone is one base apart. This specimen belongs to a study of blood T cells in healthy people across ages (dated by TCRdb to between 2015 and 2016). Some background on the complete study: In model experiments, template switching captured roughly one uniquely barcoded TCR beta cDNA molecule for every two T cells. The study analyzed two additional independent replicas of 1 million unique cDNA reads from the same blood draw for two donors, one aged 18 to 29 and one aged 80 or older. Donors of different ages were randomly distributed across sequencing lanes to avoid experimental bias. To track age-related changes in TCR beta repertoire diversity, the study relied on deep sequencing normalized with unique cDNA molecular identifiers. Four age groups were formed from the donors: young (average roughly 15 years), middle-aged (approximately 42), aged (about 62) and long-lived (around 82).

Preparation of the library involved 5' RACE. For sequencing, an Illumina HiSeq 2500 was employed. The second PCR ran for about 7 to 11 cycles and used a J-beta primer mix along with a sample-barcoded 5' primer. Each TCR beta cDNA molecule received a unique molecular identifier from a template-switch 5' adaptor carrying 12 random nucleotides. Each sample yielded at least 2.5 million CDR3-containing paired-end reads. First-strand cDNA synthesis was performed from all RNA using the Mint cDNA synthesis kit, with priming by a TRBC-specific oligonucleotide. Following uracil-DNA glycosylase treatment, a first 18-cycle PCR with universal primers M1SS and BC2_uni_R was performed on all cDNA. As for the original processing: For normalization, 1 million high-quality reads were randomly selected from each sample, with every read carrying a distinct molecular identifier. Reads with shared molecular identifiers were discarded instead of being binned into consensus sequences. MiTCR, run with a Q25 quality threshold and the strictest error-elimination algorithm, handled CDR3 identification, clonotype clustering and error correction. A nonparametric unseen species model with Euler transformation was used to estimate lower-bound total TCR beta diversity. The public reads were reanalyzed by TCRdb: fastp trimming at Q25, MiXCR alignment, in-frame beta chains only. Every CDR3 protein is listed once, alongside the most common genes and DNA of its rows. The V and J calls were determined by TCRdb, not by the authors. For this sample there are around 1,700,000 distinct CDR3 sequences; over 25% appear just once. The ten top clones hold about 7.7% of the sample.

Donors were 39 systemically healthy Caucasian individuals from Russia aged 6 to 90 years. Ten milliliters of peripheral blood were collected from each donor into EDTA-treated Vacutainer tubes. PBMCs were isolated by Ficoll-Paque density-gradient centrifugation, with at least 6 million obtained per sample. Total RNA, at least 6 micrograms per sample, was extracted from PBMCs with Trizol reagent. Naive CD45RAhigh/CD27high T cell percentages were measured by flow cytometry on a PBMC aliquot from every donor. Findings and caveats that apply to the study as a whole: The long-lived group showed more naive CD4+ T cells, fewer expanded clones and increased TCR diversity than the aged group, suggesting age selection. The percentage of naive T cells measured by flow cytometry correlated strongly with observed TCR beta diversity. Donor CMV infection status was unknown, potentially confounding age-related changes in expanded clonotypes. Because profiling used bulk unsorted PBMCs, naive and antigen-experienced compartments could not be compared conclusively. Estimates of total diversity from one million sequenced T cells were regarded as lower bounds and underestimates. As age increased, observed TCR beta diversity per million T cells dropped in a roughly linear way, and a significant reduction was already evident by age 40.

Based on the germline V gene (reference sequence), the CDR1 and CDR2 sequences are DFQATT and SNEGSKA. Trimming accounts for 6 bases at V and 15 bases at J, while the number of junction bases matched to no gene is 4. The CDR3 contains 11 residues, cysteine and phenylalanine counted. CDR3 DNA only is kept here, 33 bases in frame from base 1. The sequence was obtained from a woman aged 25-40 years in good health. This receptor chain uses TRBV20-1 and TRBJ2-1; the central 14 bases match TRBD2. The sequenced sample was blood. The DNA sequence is TGCAGTGCCAGGACTAGCGGGGGGTGGTTCTTC. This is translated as CSARTSGGWFF.